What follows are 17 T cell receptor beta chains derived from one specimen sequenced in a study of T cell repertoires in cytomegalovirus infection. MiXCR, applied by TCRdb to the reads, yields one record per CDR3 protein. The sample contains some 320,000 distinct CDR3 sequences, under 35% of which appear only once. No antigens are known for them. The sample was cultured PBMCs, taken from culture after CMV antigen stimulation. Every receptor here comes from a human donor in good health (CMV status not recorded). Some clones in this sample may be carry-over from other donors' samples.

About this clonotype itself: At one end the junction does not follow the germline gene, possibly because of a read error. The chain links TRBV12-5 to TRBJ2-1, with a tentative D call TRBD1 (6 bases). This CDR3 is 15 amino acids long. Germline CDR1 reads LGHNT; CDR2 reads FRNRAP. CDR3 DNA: TGTGCTCGTGGTGCAGGGGCTGTCTCCTACAATGAGCAGTTCTTC. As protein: CARGAGAVSYNEQFF.

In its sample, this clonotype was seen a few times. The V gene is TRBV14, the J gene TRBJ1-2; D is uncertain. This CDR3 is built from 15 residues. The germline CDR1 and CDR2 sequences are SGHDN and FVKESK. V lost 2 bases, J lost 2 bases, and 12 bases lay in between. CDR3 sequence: CASSQKGGKNYGYTF. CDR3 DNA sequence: TGTGCCAGCAGCCAAAAGGGTGGGAAGAACTATGGCTACACCTTC.

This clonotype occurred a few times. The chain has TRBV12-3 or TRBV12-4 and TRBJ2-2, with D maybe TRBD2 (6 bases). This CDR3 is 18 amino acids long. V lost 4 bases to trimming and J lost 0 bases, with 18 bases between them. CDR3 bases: TGTGCCAGCAGTTCCCCCCTTGCGGGCGGGGCGAACACCGGGGAGCTGTTTTTT. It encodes CASSSPLAGGANTGELFF.

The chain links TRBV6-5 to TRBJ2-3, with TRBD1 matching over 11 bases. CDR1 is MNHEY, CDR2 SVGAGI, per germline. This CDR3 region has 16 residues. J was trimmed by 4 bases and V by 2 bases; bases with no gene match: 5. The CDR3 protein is CASSYPGTGGADTQYF. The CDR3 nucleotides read TGTGCCAGCAGTTACCCCGGGACAGGGGGGGCAGATACGCAGTATTTT.

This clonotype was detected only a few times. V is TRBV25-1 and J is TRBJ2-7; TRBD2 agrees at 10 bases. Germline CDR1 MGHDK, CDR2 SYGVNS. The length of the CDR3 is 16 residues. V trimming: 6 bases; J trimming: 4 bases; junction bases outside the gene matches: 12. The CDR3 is CASSPIAGGGTYEQYF. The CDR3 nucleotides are TGTGCCAGCAGCCCCATAGCGGGAGGTGGAACATACGAGCAGTACTTC.

The CDR3 protein is CASSLLQDEKLFF. The CDR3 DNA follows: TGTGCCAGCAGCCTCCTTCAGGACGAAAAACTGTTTTTT. This rearrangement joins TRBV7-2 to TRBJ1-4; D gene unclear. Germline values: CDR1 SGHTA, CDR2 FQGNSA. The CDR3 has 13 residues. V was shortened by 5 bases and J by 8 bases, with 12 bases between the two germline ends.

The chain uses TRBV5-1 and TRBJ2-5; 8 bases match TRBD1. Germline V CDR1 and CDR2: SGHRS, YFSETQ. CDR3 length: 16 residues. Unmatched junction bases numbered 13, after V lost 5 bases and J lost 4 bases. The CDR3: CASRGTGILGIETQYF. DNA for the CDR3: TGCGCCAGCAGGGGGACAGGAATACTAGGGATAGAGACCCAGTACTTC. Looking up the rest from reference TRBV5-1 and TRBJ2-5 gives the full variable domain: KAGVTQTPRYLIKTRGQQVTLSCSPISGHRSVSWYQQTPGQGLQFLFEYFSETQRNKGNFPGRFSGRQFSNSRSEMNVSTLELGDSALYLCASRGTGILGIETQYFGPGTRLLVL.

The CDR3 DNA reads as TGTGCCATCAGTGAGCCGGGGCTGAACACTGAAGCTTTCTTT. It yields the protein CAISEPGLNTEAFF. The genes are TRBV10-3 and TRBJ1-1, with D perhaps TRBD1 (5 bases). Germline assignment: CDR1 ENHRY and CDR2 SYGVKD. The CDR3 has 14 amino acids. Trimming pared 2 bases from V and 0 bases from J, leaving 7 bases between.

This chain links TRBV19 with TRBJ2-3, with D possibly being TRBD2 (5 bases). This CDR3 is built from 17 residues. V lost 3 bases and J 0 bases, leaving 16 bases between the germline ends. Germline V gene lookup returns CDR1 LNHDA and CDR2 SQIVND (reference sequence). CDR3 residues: CASSIRASLSSTDTQYF. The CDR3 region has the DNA TGTGCCAGTAGTATTCGGGCTAGCCTCAGTAGCACAGATACGCAGTATTTT.

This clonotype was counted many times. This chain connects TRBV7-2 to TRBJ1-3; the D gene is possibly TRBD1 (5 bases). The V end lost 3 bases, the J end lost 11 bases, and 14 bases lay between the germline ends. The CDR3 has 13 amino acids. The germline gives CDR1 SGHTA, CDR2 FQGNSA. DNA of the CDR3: TGTGCCAGCAGCTTTCCTGACAGAGGTTCCATATATTTT. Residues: CASSFPDRGSIYF.

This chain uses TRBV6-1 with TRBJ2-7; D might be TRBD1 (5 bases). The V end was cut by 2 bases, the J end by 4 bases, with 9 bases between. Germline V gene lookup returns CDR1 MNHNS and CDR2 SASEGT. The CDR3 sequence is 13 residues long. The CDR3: CASSENRGYEQYF. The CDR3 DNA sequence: TGTGCCAGCAGTGAAAATAGGGGTTACGAGCAGTACTTC.

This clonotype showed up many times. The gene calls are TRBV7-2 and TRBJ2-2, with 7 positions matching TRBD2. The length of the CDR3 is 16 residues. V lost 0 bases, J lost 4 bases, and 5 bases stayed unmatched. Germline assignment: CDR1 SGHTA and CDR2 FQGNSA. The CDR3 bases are TGTGCCAGCAGCTTAGCGGGAGGGCCCGGCACCGGGGAGCTGTTTTTT. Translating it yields CASSLAGGPGTGELFF.

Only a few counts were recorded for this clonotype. This CDR3 reads CASSLRDRDTEAFF. In DNA form, the CDR3 reads TGTGCCAGCTCGCTCCGGGACAGGGACACTGAAGCTTTCTTT. This rearrangement joins TRBV18 to TRBJ1-1, with 9 nucleotides matching TRBD1. The CDR3 covers 14 residues. The germline gives CDR1 KGHSH, CDR2 LQKENI. V lost 6 bases and J lost 3; bases outside the gene matches: 5.

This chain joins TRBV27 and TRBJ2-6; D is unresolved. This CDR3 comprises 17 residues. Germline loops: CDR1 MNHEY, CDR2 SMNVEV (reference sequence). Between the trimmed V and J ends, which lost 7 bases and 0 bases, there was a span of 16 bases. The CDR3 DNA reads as TGTGCCAGCACCTCTAAGTGGCGTGGCTCTGGGGCCAACGTCCTGACTTTC. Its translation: CASTSKWRGSGANVLTF.

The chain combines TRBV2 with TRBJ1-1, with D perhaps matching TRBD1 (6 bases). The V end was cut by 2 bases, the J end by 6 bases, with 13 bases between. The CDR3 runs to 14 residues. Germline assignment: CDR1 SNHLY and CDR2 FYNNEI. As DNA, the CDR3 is TGTGCCAGCAGTGAACCGGGGGCAGTCTCTGAAGCTTTCTTT. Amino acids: CASSEPGAVSEAFF.

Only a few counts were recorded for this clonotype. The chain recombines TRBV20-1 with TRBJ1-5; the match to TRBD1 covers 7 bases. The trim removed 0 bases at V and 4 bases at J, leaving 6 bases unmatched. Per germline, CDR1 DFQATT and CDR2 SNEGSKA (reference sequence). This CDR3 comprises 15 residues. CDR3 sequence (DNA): TGCAGTGCTAGAGATTGGGGCAGGGGGAATCAGCCCCAGCATTTT. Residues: CSARDWGRGNQPQHF.

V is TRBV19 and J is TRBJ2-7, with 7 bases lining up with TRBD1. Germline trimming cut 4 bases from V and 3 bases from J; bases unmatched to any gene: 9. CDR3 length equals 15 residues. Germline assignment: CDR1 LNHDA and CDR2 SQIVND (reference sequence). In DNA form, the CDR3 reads TGTGCCAGTAGTACGATGGGACAGACTCTCTACGAGCAGTACTTC. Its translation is CASSTMGQTLYEQYF.